These 8 T cell receptor beta chains were all obtained from the same sample, sequenced in a study of blood T cell repertoires in COVID-19. Using immunoSEQ multiplex PCR, the repertoire was profiled, and TCRdb retains in-frame clones only, with some absent. The table has roughly 120,000 clones, about three quarters seen once. The material sequenced was peripheral blood. The receptor source for this set is a woman of 80 years or more with active or convalescent COVID-19.

The chain combines TRBV19 with TRBJ2-3, with 13 nucleotides matching TRBD2. The ends lost 4 bases at V and 5 bases at J; junction bases unmatched: 6. CDR3 length: 16 residues. Germline V CDR1 and CDR2: LNHDA, SQIVND (reference sequence). CDR3: CASSTGLAGEKDTQYF. CDR3 sequence (DNA): TGTGCCAGTAGTACAGGACTAGCGGGAGAAAAAGATACGCAGTATTTT. Based on the CDR3 plus reference TRBV19 and TRBJ2-3, the full variable domain is DGGITQSPKYLFRKEGQNVTLSCEQNLNHDAMYWYRQDPGQGLRLIYYSQIVNDFQKGDIAEGYSVSREKKESFPLTVTSAQKNPTAFYLCASSTGLAGEKDTQYFGPGTRLTVL.

The chain couples TRBV18 to TRBJ2-1, with TRBD1 as a possible D gene (5 bases). There are 17 residues in the CDR3. With 2 bases removed from V and 3 bases from J, the gap between germline ends came to 17 bases. Germline V CDR1 and CDR2: KGHSH, LQKENI. The CDR3 nucleotides are TGTGCCAGCTCACCAGCGATCAGGGATCGAGTCTACAATGAGCAGTTCTTC. Its translation: CASSPAIRDRVYNEQFF.

This rearrangement joins TRBV29-1 to TRBJ2-3, with D maybe TRBD1 (5 bases). V was cut by 5 bases and J by 2 bases, with 8 bases left in between. This CDR3 spans 12 amino acids. Germline V gene data show CDR1 as SQVTM and CDR2 as ANQGSEA. The CDR3 region has the DNA TGCAGCGTTTTTGGGGCCACAGATACGCAGTATTTT. Protein product: CSVFGATDTQYF.

This chain uses TRBV7-2 with TRBJ1-2; D call uncertain. Germline V gives CDR1 SGHTA, CDR2 FQGNSA. This CDR3 has 13 amino acids. V lost 1 base and J lost 6, with 9 bases in between. The CDR3 is CASSLVTGDGYTF. The DNA for the CDR3 is TGTGCCAGCAGCTTAGTTACGGGTGATGGCTACACCTTC. Drawing the rest from reference TRBV7-2 and TRBJ1-2, the complete variable domain is GAGVSQSPSNKVTEKGKDVELRCDPISGHTALYWYRQSLGQGLEFLIYFQGNSAPDKSGLPSDRFSAERTGGSVSTLTIQRTQQEDSAVYLCASSLVTGDGYTFGSGTRLTVV.

The chain is built from TRBV7-9 and TRBJ2-7; D is ambiguous. The length of the CDR3 is 15 residues. Deletions cut 5 bases from V and 3 bases from J, with 17 bases between. Germline V gene data show CDR1 as SEHNR and CDR2 as FQNEAQ (reference sequence). The CDR3 sequence is CASSPAGWRSYEQYF. The CDR3 nucleotides are TGTGCCAGCAGCCCCGCCGGCTGGCGGAGCTACGAGCAGTACTTC.

The chain joins TRBV7-9 to TRBJ2-5; tentative D call: TRBD2 (5 bases). This CDR3 is built from 14 residues. Trimming removed 7 bases from V and 4 bases from J, with 16 bases in between. In germline, CDR1 is SEHNR, CDR2 FQNEAQ (reference sequence). The CDR3 DNA follows: TGTGCCAGCACGCGTCCGGGGAGCCTAGAGACCCAGTACTTC. Translating gives CASTRPGSLETQYF.

CDR3 amino acids: CASSVSMSGLSSYNEQFF. In DNA, the CDR3 is TGTGCCAGCAGCGTAAGTATGAGCGGGTTAAGCTCCTACAATGAGCAGTTCTTC. This chain links TRBV9 with TRBJ2-1; a weak D match, TRBD2 (6 bases). Trimming took off 1 base at V and 0 bases at J, with 17 bases between the two ends. This CDR3 is 18 amino acids long. Germline CDR1 reads SGDLS; CDR2 reads YYNGEE.

This chain links TRBV5-1 with TRBJ1-6; D is uncertain. The CDR3 loop spans 13 amino acids. Germline V lookup: CDR1 SGHRS, CDR2 YFSETQ. The V gene lost 4 bases and the J gene lost 8 bases, with 10 bases spanning the gap. The CDR3 sequence: CASSPSGDSPLHF. The CDR3 bases are TGCGCCAGCAGCCCCTCGGGAGATTCACCCCTCCACTTT. The entire variable domain, with the rest obtained from reference TRBV5-1 and TRBJ1-6, is as follows: KAGVTQTPRYLIKTRGQQVTLSCSPISGHRSVSWYQQTPGQGLQFLFEYFSETQRNKGNFPGRFSGRQFSNSRSEMNVSTLELGDSALYLCASSPSGDSPLHFGNGTRLTVT.